This T cell receptor beta chain was captured by sequencing in a study of blood T cell repertoires in COVID-19. Across the study: Acute and convalescent COVID-19 samples came from the United States, Italy and Spain. T cells, B-cell-depleted T cells, or PBMCs provided the cDNA or gDNA that served as material.

This CDR3 is 19 amino acids long. In the original workflow: Reference gene primer amplification in the assay estimated nucleated cell counts. Clones were read by immunoSEQ multiplex PCR, and TCRdb kept only the in-frame ones, dropping some. That table is the source of V, J and clone size, and D and trimming were worked out from the DNA. The sample includes about 160,000 clones, approximately 88% of them seen just once. Sequences were obtained from peripheral blood. The V call is TRBV7-5, the J call TRBJ2-7; the table's D gene call, TRBD2, was not cross checked with the DNA. TRBV7-5 is designated a pseudogene. The clonotype was recovered from a woman between 55 and 75 years old who had recovered from COVID-19. CDR3: CVRSVRGGCGLDEVYEQYF. CDR3 in DNA: TGTGTCAGAAGCGTCCGGGGAGGGTGTGGTCTCGACGAGGTATACGAGCAGTACTTC.